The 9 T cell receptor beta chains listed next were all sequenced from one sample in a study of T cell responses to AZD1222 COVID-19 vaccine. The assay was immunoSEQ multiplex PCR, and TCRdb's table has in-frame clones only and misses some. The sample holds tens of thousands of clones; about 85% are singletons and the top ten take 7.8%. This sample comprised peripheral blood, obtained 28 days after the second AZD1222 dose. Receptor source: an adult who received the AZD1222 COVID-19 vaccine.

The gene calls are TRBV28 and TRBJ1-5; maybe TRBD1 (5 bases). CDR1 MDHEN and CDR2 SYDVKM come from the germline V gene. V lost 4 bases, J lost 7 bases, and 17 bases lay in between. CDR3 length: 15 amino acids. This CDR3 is CASSSQGIFDQPQHF. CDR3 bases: TGTGCCAGCAGTTCCCAGGGTATTTTTGACCAGCCCCAGCATTTT.

CDR3 loop: CASADPGSGGVETQYF. The CDR3 bases are TGTGCCAGCGCAGATCCCGGGAGCGGGGGGGTTGAGACCCAGTACTTC. The rearrangement joins TRBV6-6 to TRBJ2-5; 10 nucleotides agree with TRBD2. The CDR3 extends over 16 amino acids. V dropped 8 bases and J dropped 5; count of bases not matched to a gene: 14. CDR1 and CDR2 from the germline V gene are MNHNY and SVGAGI (reference sequence).

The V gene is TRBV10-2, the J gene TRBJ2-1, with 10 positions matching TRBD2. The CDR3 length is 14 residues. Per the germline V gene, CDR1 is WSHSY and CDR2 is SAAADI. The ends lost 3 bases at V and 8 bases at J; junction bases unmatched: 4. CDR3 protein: CASSDPGTSDEQFF. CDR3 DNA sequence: TGCGCCAGCAGTGATCCTGGGACTAGCGATGAGCAGTTCTTC.

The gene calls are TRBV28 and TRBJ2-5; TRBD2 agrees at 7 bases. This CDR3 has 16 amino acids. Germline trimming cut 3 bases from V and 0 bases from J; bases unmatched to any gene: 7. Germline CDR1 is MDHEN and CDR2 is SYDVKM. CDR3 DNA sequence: TGTGCCAGCAGTTTGGATTGGGGGGGGGACCAAGAGACCCAGTACTTC. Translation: CASSLDWGGDQETQYF. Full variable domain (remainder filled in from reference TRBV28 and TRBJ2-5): DVKVTQSSRYLVKRTGEKVFLECVQDMDHENMFWYRQDPGLGLRLIYFSYDVKMKEKGDIPEGYSVSREKKERFSLILESASTNQTSMYLCASSLDWGGDQETQYFGPGTRLLVL.

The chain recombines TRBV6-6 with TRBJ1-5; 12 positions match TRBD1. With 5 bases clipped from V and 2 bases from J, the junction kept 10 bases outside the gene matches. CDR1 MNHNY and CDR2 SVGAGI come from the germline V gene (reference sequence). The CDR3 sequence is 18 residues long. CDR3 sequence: CASSPGTGGAGGNQPQHF. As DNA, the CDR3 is TGTGCCAGCAGTCCCGGGACAGGGGGCGCGGGGGGCAATCAGCCCCAGCATTTT.

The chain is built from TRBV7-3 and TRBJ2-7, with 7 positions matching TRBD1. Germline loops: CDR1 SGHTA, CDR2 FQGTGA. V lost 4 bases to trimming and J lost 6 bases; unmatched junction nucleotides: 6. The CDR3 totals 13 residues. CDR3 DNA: TGTGCCAGCAGCTCGACAGGGAGAGGCGAGCAGTACTTC. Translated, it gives CASSSTGRGEQYF.

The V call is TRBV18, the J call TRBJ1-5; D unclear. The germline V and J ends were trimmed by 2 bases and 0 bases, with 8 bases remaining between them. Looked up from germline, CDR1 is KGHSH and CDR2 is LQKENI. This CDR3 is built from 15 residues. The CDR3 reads CASSPMWGSNQPQHF. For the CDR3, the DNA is TGTGCCAGCTCACCAATGTGGGGTAGCAATCAGCCCCAGCATTTT.

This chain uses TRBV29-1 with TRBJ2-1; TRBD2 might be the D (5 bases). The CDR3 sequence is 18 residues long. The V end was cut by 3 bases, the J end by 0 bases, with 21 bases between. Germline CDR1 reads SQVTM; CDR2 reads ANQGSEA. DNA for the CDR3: TGCAGCGTTGACCGGGAACACCCTCCAGCGAGCTCCTACAATGAGCAGTTCTTC. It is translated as CSVDREHPPASSYNEQFF.

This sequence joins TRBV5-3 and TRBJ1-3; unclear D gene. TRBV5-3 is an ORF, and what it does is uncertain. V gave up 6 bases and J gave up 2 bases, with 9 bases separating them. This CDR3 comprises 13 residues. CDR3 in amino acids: CARTSVAGNTIYF. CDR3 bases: TGTGCCAGAACCTCGGTAGCTGGAAACACCATATATTTT.